A single sample is the source of the 13 T cell receptor beta chains below, sequenced in a study of T-cell memory formation after mild COVID-19. One entry per CDR3 protein, called by TCRdb with MiXCR from the 5' RACE reads. The sample records approximately 340,000 distinct CDR3 sequences, roughly 15% being singletons. What was sequenced was PBMCs or a T cell subset sorted from them (not recorded which). These receptors all stem from a man between 18 and 35 years old who had mild COVID-19 (a few samples of this study predate the infection). Cell type and time point are not known.

This clonotype was seen more than once but under ten times. The rearrangement links TRBV10-1 to TRBJ2-3; 7 nucleotides line up with TRBD2. CDR3 length: 17 amino acids. V gave up 4 bases and J gave up 2 bases; unmatched junction bases: 12. Germline CDR1 and CDR2: WNHNN and SYGVQD (reference sequence). The DNA for the CDR3 is TGCGCCAGCAGTGCCTCCCCGGCTAGCGGACTCACAGATACGCAGTATTTT. It is translated as CASSASPASGLTDTQYF.

V usage is TRBV5-1 and J usage is TRBJ1-1; D remains ambiguous. The CDR3 contains 15 residues. Trimming shortened V by 1 base and J by 1 base, and 11 bases separated the two germline ends. Germline-derived CDR1 and CDR2 are SGHRS and YFSETQ. DNA for the CDR3: TGCGCCAGCAGCTTGCAATTTTCAGGGAACACTGAAGCTTTCTTT. As protein: CASSLQFSGNTEAFF.

This clonotype was observed a handful of times. The CDR3 sequence is CASCAAGEDEQYV. The CDR3 nucleotides are TGTGCCAGTTGTGCCGCAGGGGAGGACGAGCAGTACGTC. The chain has TRBV6-6 and TRBJ2-7; D is tentatively TRBD1 or TRBD2 (6 bases each). CDR1 and CDR2 (germline): MNHNY, SVGAGI (reference sequence). This CDR3 contains 13 residues. V was shortened by 9 bases and J by 5 bases, with 17 bases between the two germline ends.

This clonotype was recorded many times. This chain joins TRBV7-9 and TRBJ1-1, with TRBD1 matching 7 bases. Trimming took 6 bases from V and 1 from J; bases not matched to a gene: 8. This CDR3 comprises 15 residues. CDR1 and CDR2 (germline): SEHNR, FQNEAQ (reference sequence). CDR3 nucleotide sequence: TGTGCCAGCAGTTTATTTGACAGGGCGAACACTGAAGCTTTCTTT. Protein product: CASSLFDRANTEAFF.

There are a few counts of this clonotype. V and J are TRBV27 and TRBJ2-1; D is possibly TRBD2 (6 bases). Germline V CDR1 and CDR2: MNHEY, SMNVEV (reference sequence). V lost 5 bases, J lost 10 bases, and 21 bases lay in between. The CDR3 is 15 residues long. The CDR3 is CASSPLYVGGKEQFF. The CDR3 region has the DNA TGTGCCAGCAGTCCTCTCTACGTGGGGGGAAAAGAGCAGTTCTTC.

The rearrangement uses TRBV24-1 and TRBJ2-3; the match to TRBD1 covers 7 bases. The germline V gene has CDR1 KGHDR and CDR2 SFDVKD. The length of the CDR3 is 14 residues. V shed 7 bases, J shed 4 bases, and the junction held 7 bases outside the gene matches. CDR3 in DNA: TGTGCCACCAGCCTTGACAGGGCCCCAGATACGCAGTATTTT. Translation gives CATSLDRAPDTQYF.

The chain carries TRBV6-6 and TRBJ1-3; D is unresolved. Per germline, CDR1 MNHNY and CDR2 SVGAGI (reference sequence). Trimming removed 2 bases at V and 7 bases at J, with 12 bases between. The CDR3 is 14 residues long. The CDR3 sequence: CASSYPNWRNTIYF. As DNA, the CDR3 is TGTGCCAGCAGTTACCCGAATTGGAGGAACACCATATATTTT.

The chain has TRBV6-1 and TRBJ2-1; D is ambiguous. The germline V and J ends were trimmed by 10 bases and 4 bases, with 14 bases remaining between them. This CDR3 region has 13 residues. Germline V gene sequence: CDR1 MNHNS, CDR2 SASEGT. The DNA for the CDR3 is TGTGCCATCCATCGGGTGGTTTACAATGAGCAGTTCTTC. It specifies CAIHRVVYNEQFF.

This clonotype was seen ten or more times. The chain couples TRBV7-8 to TRBJ2-1; maybe TRBD1 (6 bases). Germline V gene data show CDR1 as SGHVS and CDR2 as FQNEAQ. Between the trimmed V and J ends, which lost 4 bases and 4 bases, there was a span of 20 bases. This CDR3 has 17 amino acids. The CDR3 spells CASSYPVPGGGYNEQFF. In nucleotides, the CDR3 is TGTGCCAGCAGCTACCCCGTACCTGGGGGCGGATACAATGAGCAGTTCTTC.

This chain links TRBV14 with TRBJ2-7; D call uncertain. The CDR3 runs 12 residues. Trimming stripped 1 base from V and 8 bases from J, with 9 bases between. Germline V gene sequence: CDR1 SGHDN, CDR2 FVKESK. The CDR3 here is CASSQVGPKQYF. Written as DNA, the CDR3 is TGTGCCAGCAGCCAAGTAGGCCCAAAGCAGTACTTC. Variable domain in full (rest from reference TRBV14 and TRBJ2-7): EAGVTQFPSHSVIEKGQTVTLRCDPISGHDNLYWYRRVMGKEIKFLLHFVKESKQDESGMPNNRFLAERTGGTYSTLKVQPAELEDSGVYFCASSQVGPKQYFGPGTRLTVT.

J is TRBJ2-5 and V is TRBV6-2 or TRBV6-3; TRBD1 matches at 9 bases. This CDR3 has 15 residues. CDR1 MNHEY and CDR2 SVGEGT come from the germline V gene. Trimming took 4 bases from V and 5 from J; bases not matched to a gene: 8. The CDR3, as DNA: TGTGCCAGCAGTTCAACCGGGACAGGGTTGGAGACCCAGTACTTC. Amino acid sequence: CASSSTGTGLETQYF.

This clonotype has more than one count but fewer than ten. The V and J genes are TRBV29-1 and TRBJ1-2, with TRBD1 matching over 8 bases. V lost 6 bases, J lost 6 bases, and 3 bases stayed unmatched. Germline values: CDR1 SQVTM, CDR2 ANQGSEA. The CDR3 is 11 residues long. The CDR3 protein is CSVRQGHGYTF. CDR3 nucleotide sequence: TGCAGCGTCCGACAGGGGCATGGCTACACCTTC.

This clonotype came up a few times. The V and J genes are TRBV5-4 and TRBJ1-1; a possible D gene is TRBD1 (6 bases). This CDR3 comprises 16 residues. Germline V gives CDR1 SGHNT, CDR2 YYREEE (reference sequence). Trimming took 4 bases from V and 3 from J, leaving 19 bases between them. This CDR3 reads CASSQNSQGRDTEAFF. For the CDR3, the DNA is TGTGCCAGCAGCCAAAACTCACAGGGAAGGGACACTGAAGCTTTCTTT.